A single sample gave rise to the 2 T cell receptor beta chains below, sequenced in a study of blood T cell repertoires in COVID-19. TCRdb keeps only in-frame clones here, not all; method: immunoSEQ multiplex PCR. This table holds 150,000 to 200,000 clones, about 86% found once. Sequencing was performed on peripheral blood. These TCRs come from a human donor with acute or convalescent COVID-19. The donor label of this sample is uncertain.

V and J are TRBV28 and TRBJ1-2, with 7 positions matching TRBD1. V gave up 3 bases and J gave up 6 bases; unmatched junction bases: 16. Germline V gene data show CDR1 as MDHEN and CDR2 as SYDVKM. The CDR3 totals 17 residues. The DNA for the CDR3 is TGTGCCAGCAGTTTTCTGCCCCGACAGGGCTTGGCTCATGGCTACACCTTC. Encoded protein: CASSFLPRQGLAHGYTF.

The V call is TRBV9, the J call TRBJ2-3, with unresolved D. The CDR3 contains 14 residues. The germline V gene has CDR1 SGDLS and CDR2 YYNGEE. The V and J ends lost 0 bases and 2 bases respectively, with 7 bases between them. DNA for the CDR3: TGTGCCAGCAGCGTAGGCCCTAACACAGATACGCAGTATTTT. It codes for CASSVGPNTDTQYF.